This is a list of T cell receptor beta chains from one sample in a study of blood T cell repertoires in COVID-19. TCRdb keeps only in-frame clones here, not all; method: immunoSEQ multiplex PCR. The sample yields approximately 220,000 clones, over 75% seen once. The source material was peripheral blood. The receptors here all came from a woman aged 80 or over with acute or convalescent COVID-19. The CDR3 runs from the conserved cysteine through the conserved F or W.

>14|TRBV5-1
CASSLKGAGETQYF
>17|TRBV3-1/TRBV3-2
CASSQGLRGQGNSPLHF
>16|TRBV7-6
CASSLGTGRNTGELFF
>12|TRBV12-3/TRBV12-4
CASSSSGYGYTF
>14|TRBV5-1
CASSLTAGQNEQYF
>14|TRBV29-1
CSVEEGGSSQPQHF
>12|TRBV19
CASTRQGYGYTF
>16|TRBV4-1
CASSRRTGFGNQPQHF
>14|TRBV30
CAWGGTSGFNEQFF
>15|TRBV5-1
CASSFGYREGYGYTF
>15|TRBV5-1
CASSLVLGAVGEQFF
>15|TRBV3-1/TRBV3-2
CASSQDGTGVTEQYF
>15|TRBV28
CASSLDRAPGNTIYF
>15|TRBV2
CASSEGPGRIAEAFF
>14|TRBV3-1/TRBV3-2
CASSLGGGGDTQYF
>14|TRBV29-1
CSFLDRGPTDTQYF
>13|TRBV27
CASSNEYQETQYF
>15|TRBV19
CASSPRTGSGTEAFF
>15|TRBV30
CAWSKGQGETGELFF
>14|TRBV6-6
CASRHEGANYGYTF
>14|TRBV5-1
CASSLRDRAGALHF
>15|TRBV11-2
CASSRSGSGPDTQYF
>10|TRBV12-3/TRBV12-4
CASSLREQFF
>15|TRBV7-2
CASSRGQLAGNTIYF
>14|TRBV27
CASSKGQVEGEQFF
>16|TRBV11-2
CASSFGQGGSNQPQHF
>15|TRBV3-1/TRBV3-2
CASSSRTSGTDTQYF
>17|TRBV5-1
CASSTEGLAGGPISQYF
>14|TRBV7-2
CASSLNSLNQPQHF